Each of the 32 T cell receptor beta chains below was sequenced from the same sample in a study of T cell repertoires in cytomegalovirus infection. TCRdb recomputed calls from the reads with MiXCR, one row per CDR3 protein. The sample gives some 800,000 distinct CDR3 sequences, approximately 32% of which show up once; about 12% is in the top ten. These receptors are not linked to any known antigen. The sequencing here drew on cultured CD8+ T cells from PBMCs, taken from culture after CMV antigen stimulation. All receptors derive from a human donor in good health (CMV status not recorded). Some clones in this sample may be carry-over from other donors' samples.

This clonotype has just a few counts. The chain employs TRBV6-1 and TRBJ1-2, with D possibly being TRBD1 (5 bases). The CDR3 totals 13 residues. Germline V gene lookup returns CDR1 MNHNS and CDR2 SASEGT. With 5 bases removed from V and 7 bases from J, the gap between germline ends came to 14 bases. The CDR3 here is CASSSGGMGGYTF. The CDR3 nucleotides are TGTGCCAGCAGTTCGGGGGGGATGGGTGGCTACACCTTC.

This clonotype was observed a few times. The CDR3 protein is CASSPGGAGGDYGYTF. CDR3 sequence (DNA): TGTGCCAGCAGCCCCGGTGGCGCAGGGGGAGACTATGGCTACACCTTC. V is TRBV11-2 and J is TRBJ1-2, with 7 bases matching TRBD1. The trim removed 5 bases at V and 3 bases at J, leaving 12 bases unmatched. CDR3 length equals 16 residues. CDR1 is SGHAT, CDR2 FQNNGV, per germline. The whole variable domain, filled in from reference TRBV11-2 and TRBJ1-2, reads EAGVAQSPRYKIIEKRQSVAFWCNPISGHATLYWYQQILGQGPKLLIQFQNNGVVDDSQLPKDRFSAERLKGVDSTLKIQPAKLEDSAVYLCASSPGGAGGDYGYTFGSGTRLTVV.

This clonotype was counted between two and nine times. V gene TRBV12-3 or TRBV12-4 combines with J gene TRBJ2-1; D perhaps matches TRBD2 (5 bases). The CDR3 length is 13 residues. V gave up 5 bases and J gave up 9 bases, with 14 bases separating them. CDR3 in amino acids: CASSPRPSGEQFF. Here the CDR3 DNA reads TGTGCCAGCAGTCCCCGTCCCAGCGGTGAGCAGTTCTTC.

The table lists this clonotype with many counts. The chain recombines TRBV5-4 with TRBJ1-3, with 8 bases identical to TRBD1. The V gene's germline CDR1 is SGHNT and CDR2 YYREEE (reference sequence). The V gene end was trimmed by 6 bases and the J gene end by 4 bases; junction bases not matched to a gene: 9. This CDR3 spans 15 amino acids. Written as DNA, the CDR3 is TGTGCCAGCACCACTACCGACAGGGGAGGAAACACCATATATTTT. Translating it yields CASTTTDRGGNTIYF. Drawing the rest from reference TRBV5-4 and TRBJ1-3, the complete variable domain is ETGVTQSPTHLIKTRGQQVTLRCSSQSGHNTVSWYQQALGQGPQFIFQYYREEENGRGNFPPRFSGLQFPNYSSELNVNALELDDSALYLCASTTTDRGGNTIYFGEGSWLTVV.

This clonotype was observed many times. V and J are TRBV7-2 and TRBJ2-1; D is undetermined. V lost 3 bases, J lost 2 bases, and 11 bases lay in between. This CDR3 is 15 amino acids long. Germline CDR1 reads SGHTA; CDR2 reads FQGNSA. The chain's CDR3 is CASSFIAPAYNEQFF. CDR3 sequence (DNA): TGTGCCAGCAGCTTCATCGCACCAGCCTACAATGAGCAGTTCTTC. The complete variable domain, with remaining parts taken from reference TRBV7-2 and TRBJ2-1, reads GAGVSQSPSNKVTEKGKDVELRCDPISGHTALYWYRQSLGQGLEFLIYFQGNSAPDKSGLPSDRFSAERTGGSVSTLTIQRTQQEDSAVYLCASSFIAPAYNEQFFGPGTRLTVL.

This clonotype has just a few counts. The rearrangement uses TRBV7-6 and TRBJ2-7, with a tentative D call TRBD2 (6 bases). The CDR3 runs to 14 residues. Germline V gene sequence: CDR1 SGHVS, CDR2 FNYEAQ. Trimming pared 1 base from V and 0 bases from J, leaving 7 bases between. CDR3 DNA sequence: TGTGCCAGCAGCTTAGTGACTAGCTCCTACGAGCAGTACTTC. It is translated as CASSLVTSSYEQYF.

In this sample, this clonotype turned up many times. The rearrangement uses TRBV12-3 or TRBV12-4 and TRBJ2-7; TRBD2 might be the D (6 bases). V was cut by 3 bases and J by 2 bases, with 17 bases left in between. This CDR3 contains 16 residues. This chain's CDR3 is CASSFARRVGPYEQYF. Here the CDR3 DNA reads TGTGCCAGCAGTTTTGCGCGGAGGGTAGGGCCCTACGAGCAGTACTTC.

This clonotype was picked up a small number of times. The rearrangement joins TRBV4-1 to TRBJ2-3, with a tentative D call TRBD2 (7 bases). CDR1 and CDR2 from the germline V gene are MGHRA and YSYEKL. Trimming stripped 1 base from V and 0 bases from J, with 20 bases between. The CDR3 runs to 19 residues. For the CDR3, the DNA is TGCGCCAGCAGCCAAGGAAGGGGGAGGGACTATCTCAGCACAGATACGCAGTATTTT. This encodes CASSQGRGRDYLSTDTQYF.

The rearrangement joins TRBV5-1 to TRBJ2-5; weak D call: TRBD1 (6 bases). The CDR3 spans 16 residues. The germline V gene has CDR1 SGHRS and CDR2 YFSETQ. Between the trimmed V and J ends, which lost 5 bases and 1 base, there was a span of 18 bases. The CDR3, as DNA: TGCGCCAGCAGGCCGGGAAACAGGGCTTTCCAAGAGACCCAGTACTTC. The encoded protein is CASRPGNRAFQETQYF.

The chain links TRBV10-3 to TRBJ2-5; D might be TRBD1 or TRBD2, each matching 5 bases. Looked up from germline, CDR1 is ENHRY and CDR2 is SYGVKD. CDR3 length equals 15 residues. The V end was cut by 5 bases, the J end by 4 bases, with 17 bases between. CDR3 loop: CAISPGTSRRETQYF. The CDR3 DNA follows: TGTGCCATCAGTCCCGGGACCAGCCGCCGAGAGACCCAGTACTTC.

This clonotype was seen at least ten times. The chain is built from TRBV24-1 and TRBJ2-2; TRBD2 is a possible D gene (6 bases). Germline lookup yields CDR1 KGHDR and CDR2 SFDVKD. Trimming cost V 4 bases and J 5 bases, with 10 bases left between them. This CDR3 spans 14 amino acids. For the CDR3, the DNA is TGTGCCACCAGTGAGGGGGGAAAGACCGGGGAGCTGTTTTTT. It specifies CATSEGGKTGELFF.

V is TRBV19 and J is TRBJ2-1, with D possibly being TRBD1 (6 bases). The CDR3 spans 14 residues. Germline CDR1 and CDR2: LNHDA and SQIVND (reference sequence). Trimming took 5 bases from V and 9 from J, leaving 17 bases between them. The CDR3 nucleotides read TGTGCCAGTAGTGCCCGGGACAAGTATGGTGAGCAGTTCTTC. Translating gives CASSARDKYGEQFF.

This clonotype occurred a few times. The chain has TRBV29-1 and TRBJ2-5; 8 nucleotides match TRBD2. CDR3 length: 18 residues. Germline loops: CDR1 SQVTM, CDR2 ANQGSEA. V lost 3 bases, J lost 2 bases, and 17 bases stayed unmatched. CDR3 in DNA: TGCAGCGTTGACGGTGTAATGTTTCGGACTAGCAGTCAAGAGACCCAGTACTTC. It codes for CSVDGVMFRTSSQETQYF.

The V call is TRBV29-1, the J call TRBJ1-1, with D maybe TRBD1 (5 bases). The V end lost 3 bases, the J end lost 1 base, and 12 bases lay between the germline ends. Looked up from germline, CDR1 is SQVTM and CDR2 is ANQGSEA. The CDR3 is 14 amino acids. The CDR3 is CSVDPGGANTEAFF. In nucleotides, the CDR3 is TGCAGCGTTGACCCCGGGGGAGCGAACACTGAAGCTTTCTTT.

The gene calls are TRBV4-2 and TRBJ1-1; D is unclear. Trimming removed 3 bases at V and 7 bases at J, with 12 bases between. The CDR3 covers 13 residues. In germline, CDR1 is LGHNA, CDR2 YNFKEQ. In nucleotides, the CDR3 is TGTGCCAGCAGCCACATACCGGGCCTTGAAGCTTTCTTT. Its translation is CASSHIPGLEAFF.

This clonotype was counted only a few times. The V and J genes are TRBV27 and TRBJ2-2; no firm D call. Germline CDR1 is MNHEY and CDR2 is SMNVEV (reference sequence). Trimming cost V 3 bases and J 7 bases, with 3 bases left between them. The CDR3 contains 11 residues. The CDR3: CASSFVGELFF. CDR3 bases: TGTGCCAGCAGTTTTGTCGGGGAGCTGTTTTTT.

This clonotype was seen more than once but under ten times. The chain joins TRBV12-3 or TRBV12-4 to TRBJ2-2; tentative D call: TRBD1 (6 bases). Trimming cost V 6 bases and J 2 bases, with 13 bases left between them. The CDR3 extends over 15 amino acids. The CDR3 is CASRAADSNTGELFF. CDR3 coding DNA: TGTGCCAGCAGGGCGGCGGACAGCAACACCGGGGAGCTGTTTTTT.

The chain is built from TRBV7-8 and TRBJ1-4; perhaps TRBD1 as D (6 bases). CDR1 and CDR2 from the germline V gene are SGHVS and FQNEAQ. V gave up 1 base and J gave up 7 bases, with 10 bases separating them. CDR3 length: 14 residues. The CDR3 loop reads CASSLGTGSEKLFF. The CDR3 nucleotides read TGTGCCAGCAGCTTAGGTACAGGGAGTGAAAAACTGTTTTTT.

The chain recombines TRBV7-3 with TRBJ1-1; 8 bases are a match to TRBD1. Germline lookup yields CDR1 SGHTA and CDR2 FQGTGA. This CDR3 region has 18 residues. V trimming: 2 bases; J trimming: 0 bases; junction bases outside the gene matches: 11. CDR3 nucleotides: TGTGCCAGCAGCTTACACGGACAGGGAAACCTGTTGAACACTGAAGCTTTCTTT. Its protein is CASSLHGQGNLLNTEAFF.

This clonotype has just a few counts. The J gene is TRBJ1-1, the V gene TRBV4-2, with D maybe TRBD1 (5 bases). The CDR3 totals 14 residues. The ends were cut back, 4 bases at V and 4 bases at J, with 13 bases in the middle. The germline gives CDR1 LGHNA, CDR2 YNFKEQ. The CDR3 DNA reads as TGTGCCAGCAGCCCAGTATCGGGGGGCACTGAAGCTTTCTTT. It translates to CASSPVSGGTEAFF.

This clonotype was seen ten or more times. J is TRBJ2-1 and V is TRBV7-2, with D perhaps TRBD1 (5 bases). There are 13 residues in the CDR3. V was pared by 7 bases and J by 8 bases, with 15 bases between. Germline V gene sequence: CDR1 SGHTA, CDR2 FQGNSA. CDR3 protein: CASTPDSGDEQFF. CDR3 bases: TGTGCCAGCACTCCCGACAGTGGGGATGAGCAGTTCTTC.

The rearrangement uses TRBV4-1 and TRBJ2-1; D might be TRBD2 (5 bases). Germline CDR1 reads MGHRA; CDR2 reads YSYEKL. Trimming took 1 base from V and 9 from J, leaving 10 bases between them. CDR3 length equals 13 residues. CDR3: CASSQAGLSEQFF. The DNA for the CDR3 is TGCGCCAGCAGCCAAGCCGGACTGAGTGAGCAGTTCTTC.

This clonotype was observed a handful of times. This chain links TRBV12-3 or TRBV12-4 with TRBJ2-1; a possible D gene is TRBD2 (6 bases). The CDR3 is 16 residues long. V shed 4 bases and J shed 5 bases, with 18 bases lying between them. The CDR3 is CASSYYGGKSNNEQFF. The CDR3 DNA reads TGTGCCAGCAGTTATTACGGGGGAAAGTCAAACAATGAGCAGTTCTTC.

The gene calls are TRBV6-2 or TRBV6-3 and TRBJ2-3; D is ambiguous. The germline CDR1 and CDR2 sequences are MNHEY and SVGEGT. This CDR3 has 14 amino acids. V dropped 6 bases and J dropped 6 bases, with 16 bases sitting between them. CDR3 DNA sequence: TGTGCCAGCAGCTCCCTGCGTCAGGCGGATACGCAGTATTTT. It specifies CASSSLRQADTQYF.

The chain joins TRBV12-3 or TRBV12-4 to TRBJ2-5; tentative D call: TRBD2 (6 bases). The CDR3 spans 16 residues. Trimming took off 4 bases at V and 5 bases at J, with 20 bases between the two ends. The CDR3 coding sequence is TGTGCCAGCAGTTGGTTGGGTGCGGGGTCCCGGGAGACCCAGTACTTC. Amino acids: CASSWLGAGSRETQYF.

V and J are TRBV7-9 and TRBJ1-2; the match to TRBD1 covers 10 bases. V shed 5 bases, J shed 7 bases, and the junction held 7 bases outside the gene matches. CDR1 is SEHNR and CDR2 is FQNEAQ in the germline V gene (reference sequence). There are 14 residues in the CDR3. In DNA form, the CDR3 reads TGTGCCAGCAGCCTCGCGGGACAGGGGTTTGGCTACACCTTC. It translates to CASSLAGQGFGYTF.

The CDR3 nucleotides are TGTGCCATCAGTGAGGGCAGGGTGAACACCGGGGAGCTGTTTTTT. Translation: CAISEGRVNTGELFF. This rearrangement joins TRBV10-3 to TRBJ2-2; perhaps TRBD1 as D (5 bases). This CDR3 spans 15 amino acids. Between the trimmed V and J ends, which lost 2 bases and 1 base, there was a span of 8 bases. The germline CDR1 and CDR2 sequences are ENHRY and SYGVKD.

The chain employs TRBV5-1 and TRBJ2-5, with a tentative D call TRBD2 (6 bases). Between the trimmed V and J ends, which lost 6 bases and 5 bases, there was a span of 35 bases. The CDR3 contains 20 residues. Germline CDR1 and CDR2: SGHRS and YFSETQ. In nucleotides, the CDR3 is TGCGCCAGCACCGGGGGAAATGATGACAACTTACCCGCTTTCGGGGAGACCCAGTACTTC. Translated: CASTGGNDDNLPAFGETQYF.

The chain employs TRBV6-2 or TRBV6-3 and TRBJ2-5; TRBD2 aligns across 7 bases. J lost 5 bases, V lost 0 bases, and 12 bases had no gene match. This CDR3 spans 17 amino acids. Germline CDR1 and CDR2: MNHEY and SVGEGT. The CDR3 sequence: CASSYSGRGSSGETQYF. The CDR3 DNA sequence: TGTGCCAGCAGTTACTCAGGGCGGGGGTCGTCTGGGGAGACCCAGTACTTC.

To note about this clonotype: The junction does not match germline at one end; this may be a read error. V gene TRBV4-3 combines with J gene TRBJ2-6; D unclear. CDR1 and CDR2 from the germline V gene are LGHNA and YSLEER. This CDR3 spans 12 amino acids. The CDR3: CACSPGANVLTF. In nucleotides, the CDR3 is TGCGCCTGCAGCCCTGGGGCCAACGTCCTGACTTTC.

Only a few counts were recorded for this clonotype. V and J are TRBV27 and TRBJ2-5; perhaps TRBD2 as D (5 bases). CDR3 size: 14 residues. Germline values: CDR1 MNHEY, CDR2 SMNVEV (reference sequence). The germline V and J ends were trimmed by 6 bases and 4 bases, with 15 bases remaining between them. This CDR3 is CASSPDLAGETQYF. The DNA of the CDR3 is TGTGCCAGCAGCCCCGACCTGGCGGGAGAGACCCAGTACTTC.

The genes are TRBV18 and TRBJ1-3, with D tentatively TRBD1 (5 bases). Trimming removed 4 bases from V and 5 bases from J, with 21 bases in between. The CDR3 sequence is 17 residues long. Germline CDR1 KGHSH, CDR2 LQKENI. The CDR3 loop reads CASSQRTTRGTRNTIYF. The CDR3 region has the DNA TGTGCCAGCTCACAACGAACGACTAGGGGAACTCGAAACACCATATATTTT.